Below, 32 T cell receptor beta chains from the same sample are listed, as sequenced in a study of cytomegalovirus exposure and HLA in healthy donors. The PCR ran on 60 Vbeta and 13 Jbeta primers. Profiling relied on immunoSEQ multiplex PCR, and the TCRdb table lists in-frame clones only, not all of them. The table has more than 85,000 clones, 60% to 80% seen once; the top ten hold 3.2%. The sequencing sample was made of PBMCs. All receptors derive from a man aged 25 to 45 in good health and CMV-seronegative.

This clone was observed a single time. The sample contains more than one DNA sequence encoding this CDR3. This chain uses TRBV7-2 with TRBJ1-1; TRBD1 agrees at 7 bases. J was trimmed by 2 bases and V by 5 bases; bases with no gene match: 8. The CDR3 has 15 residues. Looked up from germline, CDR1 is SGHTA and CDR2 is FQGNSA. CDR3 coding DNA: TGTGCCAGCAGCCCTCGACAGGGTGGTAACACTGAAGCTTTCTTT. It encodes CASSPRQGGNTEAFF. Complete variable domain (other parts from reference TRBV7-2 and TRBJ1-1): GAGVSQSPSNKVTEKGKDVELRCDPISGHTALYWYRQSLGQGLEFLIYFQGNSAPDKSGLPSDRFSAERTGGSVSTLTIQRTQQEDSAVYLCASSPRQGGNTEAFFGQGTRLTVV.

This clone has a handful of counts. Possible read error: a much larger clone is one base away. In the same sample, other DNA sequences code for this CDR3. The chain uses TRBV5-4 and TRBJ1-1; D not certain. CDR1 and CDR2 (germline): SGHNT, YYREEE (reference sequence). CDR3 length: 14 residues. The CDR3 reads CASSSATLMSEAFF. The CDR3 DNA is TGTGCCAGCAGCTCTGCAACCCTAATGAGTGAAGCTTTCTTC.

The chain recombines TRBV5-1 with TRBJ2-1, with 9 nucleotides matching TRBD2. Germline lookup yields CDR1 SGHRS and CDR2 YFSETQ. The length of the CDR3 is 14 residues. Trimming cost V 7 bases and J 6 bases; bases outside gene matches: 8. DNA for the CDR3: TGCGCCAGCGGGATAGCGGGAGTTTCCAATGAGCAGTTCTTC. Translation gives CASGIAGVSNEQFF.

The rearrangement uses TRBV5-4 and TRBJ2-4; 8 bases align to TRBD1. The CDR3 is 15 amino acids. The trim removed 4 bases at V and 0 bases at J, leaving 3 bases unmatched. Germline CDR1 SGHNT, CDR2 YYREEE (reference sequence). In nucleotides, the CDR3 is TGTGCCAGCAGCAGGGGACAGGTAGCCAAAAACATTCAGTACTTC. Residues: CASSRGQVAKNIQYF.

In this sample, this clone turned up a few times. The CDR3 protein is CASSLKLAGSEQYF. CDR3 nucleotide sequence: TGCGCCAGCAGCTTAAAACTAGCGGGAAGCGAGCAGTACTTC. J is TRBJ2-7 and V is TRBV5-1; 10 bases are shared with TRBD2. V lost 2 bases and J lost 6; bases outside the gene matches: 5. The CDR3 loop spans 14 amino acids. Germline CDR1 SGHRS, CDR2 YFSETQ.

The chain recombines TRBV5-1 with TRBJ2-5; 9 bases are a match to TRBD1. Trimming cost V 2 bases and J 5 bases; bases outside gene matches: 4. The CDR3 totals 14 residues. The germline gives CDR1 SGHRS, CDR2 YFSETQ. Here the CDR3 DNA reads TGCGCCAGCAGCTTTAGACAGGGGGGGGAGACCCAGTACTTC. Protein: CASSFRQGGETQYF.

The chain links TRBV18 to TRBJ2-5, with 8 bases that match TRBD1. The closer fit of TRBJ2-7 to the DNA end suggests the J call may be wrong. Looked up from germline, CDR1 is KGHSH and CDR2 is LQKENI. The CDR3 has 14 residues. The CDR3 sequence: CASSPRGQGYEQYF. As DNA, the CDR3 is TGTGCCAGCTCACCACGAGGACAGGGATACGAGCAGTACTTC.

This sequence joins TRBV4-1 and TRBJ1-4; D is unresolved. The V gene's germline CDR1 is MGHRA and CDR2 YSYEKL. The CDR3 runs 15 residues. The V gene lost 0 bases and the J gene lost 5 bases, with 10 bases spanning the gap. The CDR3 protein is CASSQEFQKNEKLFF. The CDR3 DNA is TGCGCCAGCAGCCAAGAATTTCAGAAAAATGAAAAACTGTTTTTT.

The chain has TRBV6-1 and TRBJ2-3, with D unclear. Per germline, CDR1 MNHNS and CDR2 SASEGT. V lost 4 bases and J lost 2, with 10 bases in between. This CDR3 spans 14 amino acids. This CDR3 reads CASSVSLLTDTQYF. CDR3 bases: TGTGCCAGCAGTGTTAGCCTACTCACAGATACGCAGTATTTT.

The J gene is TRBJ2-7, the V gene TRBV19; 14 nucleotides match TRBD2. The CDR3 has 16 residues. V gave up 3 bases and J gave up 4 bases; unmatched junction bases: 5. CDR1 and CDR2 (germline): LNHDA, SQIVND (reference sequence). CDR3 DNA sequence: TGTGCCAGTAGTATGGGACTAGCGGGAGCCGGGTACGAGCAGTACTTC. Its protein is CASSMGLAGAGYEQYF. The complete variable domain, with remaining parts taken from reference TRBV19 and TRBJ2-7, reads DGGITQSPKYLFRKEGQNVTLSCEQNLNHDAMYWYRQDPGQGLRLIYYSQIVNDFQKGDIAEGYSVSREKKESFPLTVTSAQKNPTAFYLCASSMGLAGAGYEQYFGPGTRLTVT.

The chain couples TRBV4-2 to TRBJ1-4; 9 nucleotides agree with TRBD1. The V and J ends lost 1 base and 4 bases, in that order; junction bases with no gene match: 1. Germline assignment: CDR1 LGHNA and CDR2 YNFKEQ. The CDR3 covers 15 residues. CDR3 region: CASSQGDRDNEKLFF. CDR3 coding DNA: TGTGCCAGCAGCCAAGGGGACAGGGATAATGAAAAACTGTTTTTT.

For this clone: This same CDR3 is encoded by further DNA sequences in the sample. The chain combines TRBV18 with TRBJ2-7; TRBD1 is a possible D gene (7 bases). In germline, CDR1 is KGHSH, CDR2 LQKENI. The CDR3 runs to 13 residues. The V gene lost 3 bases and the J gene lost 3 bases, with 9 bases spanning the gap. The chain's CDR3 is CASSPQGGYEQYF. The CDR3 bases are TGTGCCAGCTCACCGCAGGGGGGCTACGAGCAGTACTTC.

The CDR3 nucleotides are TGTGCCAGCAGCTTACTAGCGGGAGTGTCCTACGAGCAGTACTTC. This translates into CASSLLAGVSYEQYF. The J gene is TRBJ2-7, the V gene TRBV11-2, with 10 bases fitting TRBD2. CDR3 length equals 15 residues. Trimming took 2 bases from V and 1 from J; bases not matched to a gene: 2. Germline V gene data show CDR1 as SGHAT and CDR2 as FQNNGV.

As DNA, the CDR3 is TGTGCCAGCAGTGACCGGCGCGGGAACACCATATATTTT. It encodes CASSDRRGNTIYF. This sequence joins TRBV6-1 and TRBJ1-3, with D hard to call. CDR3 size: 13 residues. The ends were cut back, 3 bases at V and 7 bases at J, with 10 bases in the middle. Germline lookup yields CDR1 MNHNS and CDR2 SASEGT.

The V gene is TRBV5-1, the J gene TRBJ1-2; weak D call: TRBD1 (6 bases). The germline V gene encodes CDR1 SGHRS and CDR2 YFSETQ. The CDR3 sequence is 11 residues long. Trimming removed 3 bases from V and 8 bases from J, with 8 bases in between. CDR3 nucleotide sequence: TGCGCCAGCAGCTCCGGGACAGGCTACACCTTC. It specifies CASSSGTGYTF.

This chain connects TRBV6-5 to TRBJ2-3; D might be TRBD2 (6 bases). The V gene lost 6 bases and the J gene lost 2 bases, with 12 bases spanning the gap. From germline, CDR1 is MNHEY and CDR2 SVGAGI. This CDR3 comprises 14 residues. The CDR3 region is CASRTSRLTDTQYF. The CDR3 coding sequence is TGTGCCAGCAGAACTAGCCGACTCACAGATACGCAGTATTTT.

The genes are TRBV28 and TRBJ2-7; 9 bases map to TRBD1. Germline lookup yields CDR1 MDHEN and CDR2 SYDVKM. The CDR3 is 15 amino acids. Germline trimming cut 6 bases from V and 2 bases from J; bases unmatched to any gene: 8. The CDR3 DNA sequence: TGTGCCAGCAGAGACCGGGACAGGGACCCCTACGAGCAGTACTTC. Amino acids: CASRDRDRDPYEQYF. Full variable domain (rest looked up from reference TRBV28 and TRBJ2-7): DVKVTQSSRYLVKRTGEKVFLECVQDMDHENMFWYRQDPGLGLRLIYFSYDVKMKEKGDIPEGYSVSREKKERFSLILESASTNQTSMYLCASRDRDRDPYEQYFGPGTRLTVT.

In DNA, the CDR3 is TGTGCCAGCAGCGACGCAGGGGTATCTGGGGCCAACGTCCTGACTTTC. Translating gives CASSDAGVSGANVLTF. The V call is TRBV5-4, the J call TRBJ2-6, with D possibly TRBD1 on 6 matching bases. Germline assignment: CDR1 SGHNT and CDR2 YYREEE (reference sequence). V lost 4 bases to trimming and J lost 1 base, with 12 bases between them. CDR3 length equals 16 residues.

This clone was seen more than once but under ten times. This chain links TRBV11-3 with TRBJ1-2; tentative D call: TRBD1 (6 bases). Germline assignment: CDR1 SGHNT and CDR2 YENEEA. V shed 5 bases and J shed 0 bases, with 19 bases lying between them. The CDR3 consists of 17 residues. The CDR3 nucleotides are TGTGCCAGCAGCCCTAGTCAGGGGTCCCTAGCTAACTATGGCTACACCTTC. Translation: CASSPSQGSLANYGYTF.

The chain links TRBV2 to TRBJ2-7, with D maybe TRBD2 (6 bases). From germline, CDR1 is SNHLY and CDR2 FYNNEI. The CDR3 is made up of 15 amino acids. Between the trimmed V and J ends, which lost 3 bases and 0 bases, there was a span of 12 bases. DNA of the CDR3: TGTGCCAGCAGTGACGACGCGGGGAGCTCCTACGAGCAGTACTTC. Protein sequence: CASSDDAGSSYEQYF.

In this sample, this clone turned up once. The chain joins TRBV7-2 to TRBJ1-6; D remains ambiguous. Trimming took 0 bases from V and 7 from J, leaving 7 bases between them. The germline gives CDR1 SGHTA, CDR2 FQGNSA. The CDR3 has 14 residues. The CDR3, as DNA: TGTGCCAGCAGCTTAGCCACGGGGAATTCACCCCTCCACTTT. Protein sequence: CASSLATGNSPLHF. Looking up the rest from reference TRBV7-2 and TRBJ1-6 gives the full variable domain: GAGVSQSPSNKVTEKGKDVELRCDPISGHTALYWYRQSLGQGLEFLIYFQGNSAPDKSGLPSDRFSAERTGGSVSTLTIQRTQQEDSAVYLCASSLATGNSPLHFGNGTRLTVT.

The chain carries TRBV7-8 and TRBJ1-3, with a possible D match to TRBD1 (6 bases). The length of the CDR3 is 18 residues. V lost 3 bases and J lost 0, with 18 bases in between. The germline CDR1 and CDR2 sequences are SGHVS and FQNEAQ. The CDR3 spells CASSFKGEMTSSGNTIYF. Here the CDR3 DNA reads TGTGCCAGCAGCTTTAAGGGGGAAATGACGAGCTCTGGAAACACCATATATTTT. Together with reference TRBV7-8 and TRBJ1-3, the CDR3 gives the full variable domain: GAGVSQSPRYKVAKRGQDVALRCDPISGHVSLFWYQQALGQGPEFLTYFQNEAQLDKSGLPSDRFFAERPEGSVSTLKIQRTQQEDSAVYLCASSFKGEMTSSGNTIYFGEGSWLTVV.

The chain employs TRBV21-1 and TRBJ1-2; TRBD1 is the table's D call, not checked against the DNA. TRBV21-1 is a listed pseudogene. The CDR3 extends over 18 amino acids. The CDR3, as DNA: TGTGCCAGCAGCTCCACCGAACAGGGGGGACCAGGTTCTTATGGCTACACCTTC. Its protein product is CASSSTEQGGPGSYGYTF.

This chain links TRBV7-2 with TRBJ2-4; 11 positions agree with TRBD2. With 5 bases clipped from V and 0 bases from J, the junction kept 6 bases outside the gene matches. CDR1 and CDR2 from the germline V gene are SGHTA and FQGNSA. This CDR3 comprises 17 residues. DNA for the CDR3: TGTGCCAGCAGCCCGGGGACTAGCGGCCTAGCCAAAAACATTCAGTACTTC. This codes for CASSPGTSGLAKNIQYF.

The chain links TRBV7-2 to TRBJ1-1, with 8 bases matching TRBD1. The V and J ends lost 4 bases and 5 bases, in that order; junction bases with no gene match: 9. Germline V gene data show CDR1 as SGHTA and CDR2 as FQGNSA. This CDR3 comprises 15 residues. CDR3 residues: CASSYSGTGGTEAFF. Here the CDR3 DNA reads TGTGCCAGCAGCTACTCCGGGACAGGTGGTACTGAAGCTTTCTTT. Looking up the rest from reference TRBV7-2 and TRBJ1-1 gives the full variable domain: GAGVSQSPSNKVTEKGKDVELRCDPISGHTALYWYRQSLGQGLEFLIYFQGNSAPDKSGLPSDRFSAERTGGSVSTLTIQRTQQEDSAVYLCASSYSGTGGTEAFFGQGTRLTVV.

This sequence joins TRBV28 and TRBJ2-7; perhaps TRBD1 as D (6 bases). The length of the CDR3 is 14 residues. V was trimmed by 7 bases and J by 4 bases, leaving 17 bases between them. Per germline, CDR1 MDHEN and CDR2 SYDVKM. CDR3 loop: CASTSIGRGYEQYF. In DNA form, the CDR3 reads TGTGCCAGCACCTCGATCGGAAGGGGGTACGAGCAGTACTTC.

J is TRBJ2-1 and V is TRBV6-5, with D perhaps matching TRBD2 (7 bases). Trimming removed 5 bases at V and 8 bases at J, with 16 bases between. Germline V gene sequence: CDR1 MNHEY, CDR2 SVGAGI. The CDR3 has 14 residues. CDR3 DNA sequence: TGTGCCAGCAGTAGCGGGACAACTCATTATGAGCAGTTCTTC. Its translation: CASSSGTTHYEQFF.

V and J are TRBV7-2 and TRBJ2-1; possibly TRBD2 for D (5 bases). CDR1 and CDR2 (germline): SGHTA, FQGNSA. The CDR3 totals 15 residues. V dropped 1 base and J dropped 8 bases, with 15 bases sitting between them. CDR3 DNA sequence: TGTGCCAGCAGCTTAGGGCGGGTCCTGCTCGATGAGCAGTTCTTC. Translating gives CASSLGRVLLDEQFF.

This clone was counted a single time. V usage is TRBV5-4 and J usage is TRBJ2-5; 8 nucleotides agree with TRBD1. The CDR3 consists of 14 residues. Unmatched junction bases numbered 4, after V lost 4 bases and J lost 2 bases. Germline V CDR1 and CDR2: SGHNT, YYREEE (reference sequence). CDR3 in amino acids: CASSATGGQETQYF. The CDR3 DNA reads TGTGCCAGCAGCGCCACAGGGGGGCAAGAGACCCAGTACTTC.

V gene TRBV28 combines with J gene TRBJ2-2, with 8 bases fitting TRBD2. V shed 8 bases, J shed 7 bases, and the junction held 3 bases outside the gene matches. Germline V gene sequence: CDR1 MDHEN, CDR2 SYDVKM. This CDR3 has 12 residues. CDR3 in DNA: TGTGCCAGCGAGCGGGAGAGCGGGGAGCTGTTTTTT. Its protein product is CASERESGELFF.

The chain joins TRBV2 to TRBJ2-5; 7 bases fit TRBD1. This CDR3 has 15 amino acids. The J segment lost 3 bases and the V segment lost 2 bases, leaving 6 bases of the junction unmatched. Germline CDR1 and CDR2: SNHLY and FYNNEI. The CDR3 reads CASSEWAGGKETQYF. In DNA, the CDR3 is TGTGCCAGCAGTGAATGGGCAGGGGGTAAAGAGACCCAGTACTTC. The full variable domain, rest sourced from reference TRBV2 and TRBJ2-5, is EPEVTQTPSHQVTQMGQEVILRCVPISNHLYFYWYRQILGQKVEFLVSFYNNEISEKSEIFDDQFSVERPDGSNFTLKIRSTKLEDSAMYFCASSEWAGGKETQYFGPGTRLLVL.

The V and J genes are TRBV4-2 and TRBJ1-2; D remains unclear. Trimming shortened V by 4 bases and J by 5 bases, and 17 bases separated the two germline ends. The CDR3 consists of 15 residues. Germline-derived CDR1 and CDR2 are LGHNA and YNFKEQ. CDR3 nucleotides: TGTGCCAGCAGCCCCAGTAGGTCGGCGGAGTATGGCTACACCTTC. Translated: CASSPSRSAEYGYTF.